This TCR beta chain is from a study of blood T cell repertoires in COVID-19. Germline V gives CDR1 SGHRS, CDR2 YFSETQ. This CDR3 is 12 amino acids long. The ends were cut back, 2 bases at V and 5 bases at J, with 6 bases in the middle. In the original analysis: From reference gene primer amplification, estimates of nucleated cell counts were derived. Libraries were prepared by immunoSEQ multiplex PCR; TCRdb keeps only in-frame clonotypes and omits some of them. V and J calls and clone size are as listed in that table; D and trimming were resolved from the DNA. The data show 300,000 to 400,000 clones, approximately 90% seen once.

This receptor was taken from a woman between 18 and 29 years old who had recovered from COVID-19. Source material: peripheral blood. The V and J genes are TRBV5-1 and TRBJ2-3; D is ambiguous. The DNA for the CDR3 is TGCGCCAGCAGCTTCGGCGGAGATACGCAGTATTTT. This translates into CASSFGGDTQYF.